A single sample gave rise to the 2 T cell receptor beta chains below, sequenced in a study of T cell responses to AZD1222 COVID-19 vaccine. The repertoire was sequenced with immunoSEQ multiplex PCR; TCRdb's copy has only in-frame clones and lacks some. This sample has some 80,000 clones; 65% to 80% occur once, and the top ten carry 27%. The sequences come from peripheral blood, collected 28 days after the second dose of the MenACWY control vaccine. The receptors derive from an adult who received the MenACWY meningococcal vaccine as a control.

This clone rates as medium-sized. This chain joins TRBV5-1 and TRBJ2-7; no clear D gene. Germline CDR1 is SGHRS and CDR2 is YFSETQ. V was trimmed by 0 bases and J by 4 bases, leaving 8 bases between them. The CDR3 loop spans 13 amino acids. CDR3 nucleotide sequence: TGCGCCAGCAGCTTGGAGGGTAGGTACGAGCAGTACTTC. The encoded protein is CASSLEGRYEQYF.

The chain combines TRBV25-1 with TRBJ2-1, with 8 bases lining up with TRBD2. Germline lookup yields CDR1 MGHDK and CDR2 SYGVNS. The CDR3 loop spans 14 amino acids. Trimming removed 6 bases from V and 6 bases from J; junction bases left unmatched: 7. The CDR3 coding sequence is TGTGCCAGCAGCTCCGCCGGGACTAGCAATGAGCAGTTCTTC. Translation gives CASSSAGTSNEQFF.